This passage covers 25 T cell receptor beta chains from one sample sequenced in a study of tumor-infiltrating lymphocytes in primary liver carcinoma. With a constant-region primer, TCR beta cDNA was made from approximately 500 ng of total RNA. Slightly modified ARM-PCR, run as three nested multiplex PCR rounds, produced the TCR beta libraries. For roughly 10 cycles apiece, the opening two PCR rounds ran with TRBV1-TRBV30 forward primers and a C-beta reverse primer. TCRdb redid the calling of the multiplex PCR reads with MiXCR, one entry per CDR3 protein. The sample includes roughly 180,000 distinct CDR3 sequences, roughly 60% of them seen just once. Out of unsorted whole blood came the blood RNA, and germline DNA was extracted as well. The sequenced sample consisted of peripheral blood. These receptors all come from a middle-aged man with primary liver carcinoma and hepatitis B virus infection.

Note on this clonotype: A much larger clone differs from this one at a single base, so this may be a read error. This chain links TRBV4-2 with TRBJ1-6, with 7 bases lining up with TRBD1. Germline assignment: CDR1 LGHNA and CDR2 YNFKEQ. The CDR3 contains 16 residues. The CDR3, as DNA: TGTGTCAGCAGCCAATCCCGGGGACAGCTAAATTCACCCCTCCACTTT. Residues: CVSSQSRGQLNSPLHF.

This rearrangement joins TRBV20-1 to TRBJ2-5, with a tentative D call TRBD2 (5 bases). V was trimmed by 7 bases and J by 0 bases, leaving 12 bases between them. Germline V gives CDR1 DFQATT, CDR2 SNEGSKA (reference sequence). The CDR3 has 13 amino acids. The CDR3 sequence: CSVEVDNQETQYF. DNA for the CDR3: TGCAGTGTGGAGGTAGATAACCAAGAGACCCAGTACTTC.

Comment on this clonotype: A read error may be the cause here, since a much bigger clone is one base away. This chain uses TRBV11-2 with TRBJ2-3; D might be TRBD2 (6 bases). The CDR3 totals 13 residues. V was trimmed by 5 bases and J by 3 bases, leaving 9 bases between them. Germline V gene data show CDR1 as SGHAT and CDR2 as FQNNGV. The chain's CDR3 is CASSAGRTDTQYF. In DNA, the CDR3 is TGTGCCAGCAGCGCCGGGAGAACAGATACGCAGTATTTT. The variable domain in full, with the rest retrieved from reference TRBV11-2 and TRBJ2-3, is EAGVAQSPRYKIIEKRQSVAFWCNPISGHATLYWYQQILGQGPKLLIQFQNNGVVDDSQLPKDRFSAERLKGVDSTLKIQPAKLEDSAVYLCASSAGRTDTQYFGPGTRLTVL.

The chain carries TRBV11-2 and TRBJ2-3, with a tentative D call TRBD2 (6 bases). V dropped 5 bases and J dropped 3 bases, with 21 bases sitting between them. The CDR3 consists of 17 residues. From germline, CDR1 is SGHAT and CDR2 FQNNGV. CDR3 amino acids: CASSKEGGRRDTDTQYF. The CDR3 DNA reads TGTGCCAGCAGCAAGGAAGGAGGGCGCCGTGATACAGATACGCAGTATTTT.

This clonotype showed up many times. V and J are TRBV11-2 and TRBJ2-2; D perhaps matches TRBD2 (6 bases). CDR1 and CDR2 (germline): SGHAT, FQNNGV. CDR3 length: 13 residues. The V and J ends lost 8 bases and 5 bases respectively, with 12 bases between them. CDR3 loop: CASRRVETGELFF. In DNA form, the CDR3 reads TGTGCCAGCCGGAGGGTTGAGACCGGGGAGCTGTTTTTT.

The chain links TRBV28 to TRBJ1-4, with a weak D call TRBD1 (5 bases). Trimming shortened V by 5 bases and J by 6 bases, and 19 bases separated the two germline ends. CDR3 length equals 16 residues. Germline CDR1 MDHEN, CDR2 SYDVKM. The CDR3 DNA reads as TGTGCCAGCAGTCCCATCCCCGGGCTGGGGGATGAAAAACTGTTTTTT. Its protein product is CASSPIPGLGDEKLFF.

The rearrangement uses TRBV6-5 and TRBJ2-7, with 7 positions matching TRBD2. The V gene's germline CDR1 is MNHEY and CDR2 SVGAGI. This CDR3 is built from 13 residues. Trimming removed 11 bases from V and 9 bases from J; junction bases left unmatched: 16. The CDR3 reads CARMGGGLRVQYF. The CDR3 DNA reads TGTGCCCGCATGGGGGGGGGTTTACGAGTGCAGTACTTC.

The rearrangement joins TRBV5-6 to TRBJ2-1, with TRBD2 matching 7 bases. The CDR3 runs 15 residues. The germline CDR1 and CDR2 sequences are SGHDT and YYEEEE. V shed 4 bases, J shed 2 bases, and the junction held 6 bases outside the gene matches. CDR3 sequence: CASSRIGRPYNEQFF. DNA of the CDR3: TGTGCCAGCAGCCGGATCGGGAGGCCCTACAATGAGCAGTTCTTC. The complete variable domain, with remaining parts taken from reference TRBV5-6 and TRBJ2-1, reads DAGVTQSPTHLIKTRGQQVTLRCSPKSGHDTVSWYQQALGQGPQFIFQYYEEEERQRGNFPDRFSGHQFPNYSSELNVNALLLGDSALYLCASSRIGRPYNEQFFGPGTRLTVL.

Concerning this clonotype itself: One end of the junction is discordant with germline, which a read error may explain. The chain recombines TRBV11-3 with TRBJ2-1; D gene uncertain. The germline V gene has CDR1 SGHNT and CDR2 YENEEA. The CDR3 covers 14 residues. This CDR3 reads CASSLTSTYNEEFF. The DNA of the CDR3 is TGTGCCAGTAGCTTAACATCTACCTACAATGAAGAGTTCTTC.

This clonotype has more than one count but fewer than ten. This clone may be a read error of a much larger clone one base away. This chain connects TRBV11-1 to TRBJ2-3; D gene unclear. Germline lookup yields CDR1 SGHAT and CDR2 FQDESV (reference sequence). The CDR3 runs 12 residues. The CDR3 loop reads CVSSLRGDTQYF. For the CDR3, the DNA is TGTGTCAGCAGCTTACGAGGAGATACGCAGTATTTT.

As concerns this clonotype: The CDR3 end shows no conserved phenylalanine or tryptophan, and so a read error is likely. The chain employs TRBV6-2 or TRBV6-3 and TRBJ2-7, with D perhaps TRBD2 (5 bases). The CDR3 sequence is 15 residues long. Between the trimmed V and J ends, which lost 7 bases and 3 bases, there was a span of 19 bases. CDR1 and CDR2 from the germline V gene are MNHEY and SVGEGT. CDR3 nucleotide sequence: TGTGCCAGCAATACTTGGAGGATGCAGGACTACGAGCAGTACTTA. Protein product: CASNTWRMQDYEQYL.

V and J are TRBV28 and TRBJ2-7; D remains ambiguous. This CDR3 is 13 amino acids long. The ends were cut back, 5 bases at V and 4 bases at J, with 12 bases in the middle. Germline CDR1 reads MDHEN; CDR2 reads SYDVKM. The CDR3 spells CASSLNPAYEQYF. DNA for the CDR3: TGTGCCAGCAGTCTGAACCCGGCTTACGAGCAGTACTTC.

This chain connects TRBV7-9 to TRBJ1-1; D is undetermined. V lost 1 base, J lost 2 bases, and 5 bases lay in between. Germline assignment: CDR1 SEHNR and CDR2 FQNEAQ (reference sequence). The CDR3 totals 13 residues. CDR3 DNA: TGTGCCAGCAGCTTAGGTTCCAACACTGAAGCTTTCTTT. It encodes CASSLGSNTEAFF.

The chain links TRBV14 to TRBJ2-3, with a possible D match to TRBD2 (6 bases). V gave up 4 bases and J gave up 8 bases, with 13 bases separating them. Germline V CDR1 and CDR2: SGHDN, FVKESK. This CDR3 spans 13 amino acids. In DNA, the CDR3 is TGTGCCAGCAGCCTCGCAACCGGGGGTACGCAGTATTTT. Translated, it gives CASSLATGGTQYF.

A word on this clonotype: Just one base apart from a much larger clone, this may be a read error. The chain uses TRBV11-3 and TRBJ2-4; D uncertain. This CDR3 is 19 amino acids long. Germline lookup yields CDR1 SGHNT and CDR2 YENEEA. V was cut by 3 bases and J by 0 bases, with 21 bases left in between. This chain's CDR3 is CASSFLGKTIVLAKNIQYF. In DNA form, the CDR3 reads TGTGCCAGCAGCTTTCTGGGGAAGACCATAGTCCTAGCCAAAAACATTCAGTACTTC.

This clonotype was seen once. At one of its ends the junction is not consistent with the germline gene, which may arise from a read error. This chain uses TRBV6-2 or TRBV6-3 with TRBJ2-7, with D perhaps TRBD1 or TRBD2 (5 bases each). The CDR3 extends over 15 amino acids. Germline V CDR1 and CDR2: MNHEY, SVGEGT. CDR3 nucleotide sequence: TGTGCCTGCAGTTACCCTCCGGGGCTGGGATACGAGCAGTACTTC. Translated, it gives CACSYPPGLGYEQYF.

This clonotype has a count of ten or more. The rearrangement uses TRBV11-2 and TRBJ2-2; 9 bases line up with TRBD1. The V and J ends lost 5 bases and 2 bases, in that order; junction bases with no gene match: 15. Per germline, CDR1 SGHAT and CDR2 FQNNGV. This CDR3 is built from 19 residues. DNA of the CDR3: TGTGCCAGCAGCCCCGTCCCGGGGACAGGGTATTCAAACACCGGGGAGCTGTTTTTT. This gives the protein CASSPVPGTGYSNTGELFF.

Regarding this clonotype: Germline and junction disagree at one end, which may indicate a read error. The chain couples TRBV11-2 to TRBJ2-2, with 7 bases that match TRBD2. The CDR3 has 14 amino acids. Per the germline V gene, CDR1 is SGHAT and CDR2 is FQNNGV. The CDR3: CDSSLNMIGGGLFF. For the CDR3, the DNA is TGTGACAGCAGCTTAAATATGATCGGCGGGGGGCTGTTTTTT.

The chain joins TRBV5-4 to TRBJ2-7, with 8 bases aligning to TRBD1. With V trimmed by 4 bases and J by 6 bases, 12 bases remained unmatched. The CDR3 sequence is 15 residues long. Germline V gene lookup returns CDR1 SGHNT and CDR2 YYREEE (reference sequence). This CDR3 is CASSLDRESLVEQYF. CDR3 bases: TGTGCCAGCAGCCTGGACAGGGAATCCCTGGTCGAGCAGTACTTC.

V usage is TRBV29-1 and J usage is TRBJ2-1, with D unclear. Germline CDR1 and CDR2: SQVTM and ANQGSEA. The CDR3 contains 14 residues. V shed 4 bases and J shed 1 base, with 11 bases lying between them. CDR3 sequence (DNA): TGCAGCGTTGGGCCTGGTACATCCTACAATGAGCAGTTCTTC. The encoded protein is CSVGPGTSYNEQFF.

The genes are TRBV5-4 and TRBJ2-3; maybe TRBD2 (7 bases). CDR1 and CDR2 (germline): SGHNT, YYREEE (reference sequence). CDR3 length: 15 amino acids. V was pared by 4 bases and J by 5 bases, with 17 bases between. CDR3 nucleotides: TGTGCCAGCAGCGGAGTGGGGGGGCCACAAGATACGCAGTATTTT. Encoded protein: CASSGVGGPQDTQYF. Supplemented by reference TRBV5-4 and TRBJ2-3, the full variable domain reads ETGVTQSPTHLIKTRGQQVTLRCSSQSGHNTVSWYQQALGQGPQFIFQYYREEENGRGNFPPRFSGLQFPNYSSELNVNALELDDSALYLCASSGVGGPQDTQYFGPGTRLTVL.

CDR3 amino acids: CASSKINPSPVETQYF. CDR3 DNA: TGTGCCAGCAGCAAAATTAACCCTTCACCCGTGGAGACCCAGTACTTC. The genes are TRBV21-1 and TRBJ2-5. TRBV21-1 is a documented pseudogene. The CDR3 totals 16 residues.

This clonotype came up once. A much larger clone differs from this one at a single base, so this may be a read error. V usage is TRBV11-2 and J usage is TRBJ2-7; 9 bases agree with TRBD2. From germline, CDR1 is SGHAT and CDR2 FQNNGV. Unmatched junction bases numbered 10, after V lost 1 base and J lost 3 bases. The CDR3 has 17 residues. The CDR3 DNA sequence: TGTGCCAGCAGCTTAGGAATAGCGGGAGTATTGGGCTACGAGCAGTACTTC. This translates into CASSLGIAGVLGYEQYF. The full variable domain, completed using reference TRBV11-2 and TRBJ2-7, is EAGVAQSPRYKIIEKRQSVAFWCNPISGHATLYWYQQILGQGPKLLIQFQNNGVVDDSQLPKDRFSAERLKGVDSTLKIQPAKLEDSAVYLCASSLGIAGVLGYEQYFGPGTRLTVT.

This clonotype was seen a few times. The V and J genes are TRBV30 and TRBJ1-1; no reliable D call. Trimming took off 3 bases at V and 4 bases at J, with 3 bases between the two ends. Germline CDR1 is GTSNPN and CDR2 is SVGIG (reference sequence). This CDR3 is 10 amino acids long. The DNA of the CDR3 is TGTGCCTGGAGGGGCACTGAAGCTTTCTTT. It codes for CAWRGTEAFF.

The CDR3 DNA reads as TGTGCCATCGGGGACAATGAGCAGTTCTTC. Translated: CAIGDNEQFF. The rearrangement joins TRBV10-3 to TRBJ2-1; D call uncertain. Germline loops: CDR1 ENHRY, CDR2 SYGVKD. Trimming removed 8 bases from V and 5 bases from J, with 4 bases in between. The CDR3 is made up of 10 amino acids.